This T cell receptor (beta chain) is from a study of T cells after yellow fever vaccination. This clonotype showed up many times. TCRdb fed the 5' RACE reads into MiXCR, producing one record per CDR3 protein. The repertoire includes around 110,000 distinct CDR3 sequences, 6.5% to 9% of them detected once, and about 25% sits in the top ten. Germline CDR1 is SGHTA and CDR2 is FQGTGA. The CDR3 loop spans 16 amino acids. The V end was cut by 2 bases, the J end by 0 bases, with 10 bases between. This TCR came from a man aged 25-40 years who received the YFV17D yellow fever vaccine. The J gene is TRBJ2-2, the V gene TRBV7-3; tentative D call: TRBD1 (5 bases). Specimen: CD8+ T cells sorted from PBMCs, collected 45 days after the yellow fever booster vaccination. In nucleotides, the CDR3 is TGTGCCAGCAGCTTAGGACATGCCACGAACACCGGGGAGCTGTTTTTT. Amino acids: CASSLGHATNTGELFF.